This TCR beta chain was documented in a study of blood T cells in healthy people across ages (dated by TCRdb to the mid-2010s). The study in broad terms: In model experiments, roughly one uniquely barcoded TCR beta cDNA molecule per two T cells was captured by template switching. Using deep sequencing normalized with unique cDNA molecular identifiers, the study measured how TCR beta repertoire diversity changes with age. The donors were split into four age groups: young (average around 17 years), middle-aged (more than 35), aged (about 62) and long-lived (approximately 80). Donors of different ages were randomly distributed across sequencing lanes to avoid experimental bias. The study analyzed two additional independent replicas of 1 million unique cDNA reads from the same blood draw for two donors, one aged 18 to 30 and one aged 80 or older. Broad study findings and their caveats: The long-lived group showed more naive CD4+ T cells, fewer expanded clones and increased TCR diversity than the aged group, suggesting age selection. Since profiling was done on bulk unsorted PBMCs, naive and antigen-experienced compartments could not be conclusively compared. Estimates of total diversity based on one million sequenced T cells were considered lower bounds and underestimates. Because donor CMV infection status was unknown, age-related changes in expanded clonotypes were potentially confounded. Observed TCR beta diversity per million T cells fell roughly linearly with age, and a significant reduction was already apparent by age around 39. There was a strong correlation between observed TCR beta diversity and the percentage of naive T cells measured by flow cytometry.

CDR1 and CDR2, looked up from the germline V gene, are MNHEY and SVGEGT. The CDR3 has 13 amino acids, counting the end cysteine and phenylalanine. The CDR3 DNA has 39 bases and is translated from base 1. Donors were 35 to 40 systemically healthy Caucasian individuals from Russia aged roughly 6 to 95 years. Around 9.8 milliliters of peripheral blood were collected from each donor into EDTA-treated Vacutainer tubes. PBMCs were isolated by Ficoll-Paque density-gradient centrifugation, with at least 6.5 million obtained per sample. Total RNA, at least 6 micrograms per sample, was extracted from PBMCs with Trizol reagent. For every donor, an aliquot of PBMCs went through flow cytometry to measure the percentages of naive CD45RAhigh/CD27high T cells. Libraries were built with 5' RACE. The sequencer listed for this sample is Illumina HiSeq 2500. A second PCR of about 6 to 12 cycles was run with a J-beta primer mix and a sample-barcoded 5' primer. A unique molecular identifier was introduced onto each TCR beta cDNA molecule by a template-switch 5' adaptor carrying 12 random nucleotides. Each sample yielded at least 2.5 million CDR3-containing paired-end reads. First-strand cDNA was synthesized from all RNA with the Mint cDNA synthesis kit, primed by a TRBC-specific oligonucleotide. Following uracil-DNA glycosylase treatment, a first 18-cycle PCR with universal primers M1SS and BC2_uni_R was performed on all cDNA. On the study's bioinformatics: For normalization, 1 million high-quality reads, each with a distinct molecular identifier, were randomly selected from each sample. Reads with shared molecular identifiers were discarded instead of being binned into consensus sequences. MiTCR, with a Q25 quality threshold and the strictest error-elimination algorithm, was used for CDR3 identification, clonotype clustering and error correction. A nonparametric unseen species model with Euler transformation was used to estimate lower-bound total TCR beta diversity. TCRdb trimmed public reads at Q25 via fastp, called clones via MiXCR and kept in-frame beta chains. Rows are combined by CDR3 protein, so each entry shows the most common genes and DNA. What appears here as the V and J calls and clone size reflects TCRdb's work, not the paper's. Present in this sample are about 1.4 million distinct CDR3 sequences, almost 60% of which were seen just once. The ten largest clonotypes hold over 5.5% of the sample.

In this sample, this clonotype turned up once. Which antigen it targets is not known. Base qualities are missing; no much larger clone stands one base away. The receptor comes from a man younger than 35 in good health. Material for sequencing was blood. The chain links TRBV6-2 or TRBV6-3 with TRBJ2-7, with no reliable assignment of the D segment. The assigned J gene may be wrong: the sequence end matches TRBJ2-1 better. The base sequence is TGTGCCAGCAGTTCACAAGGCAGAGAGACCCAGTTCTTC. This codes for CASSSQGRETQFF.